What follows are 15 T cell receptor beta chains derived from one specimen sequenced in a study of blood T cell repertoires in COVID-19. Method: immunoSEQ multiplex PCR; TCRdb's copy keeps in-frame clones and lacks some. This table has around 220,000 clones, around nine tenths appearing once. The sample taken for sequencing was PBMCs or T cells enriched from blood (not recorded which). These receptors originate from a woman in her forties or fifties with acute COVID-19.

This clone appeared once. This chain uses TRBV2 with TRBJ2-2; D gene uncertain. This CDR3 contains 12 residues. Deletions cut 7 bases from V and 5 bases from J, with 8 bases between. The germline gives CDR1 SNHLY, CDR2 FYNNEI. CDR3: CASTQMTGELFF. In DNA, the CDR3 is TGTGCCAGCACCCAGATGACCGGGGAGCTGTTTTTT.

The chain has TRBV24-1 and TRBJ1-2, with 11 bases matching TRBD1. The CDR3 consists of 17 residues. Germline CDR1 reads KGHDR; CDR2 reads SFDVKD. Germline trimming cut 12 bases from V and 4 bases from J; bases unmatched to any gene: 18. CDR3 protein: CAASTTSGTGGTYGYTF. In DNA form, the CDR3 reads TGTGCCGCCTCAACAACATCAGGGACAGGGGGAACCTATGGCTACACCTTC.

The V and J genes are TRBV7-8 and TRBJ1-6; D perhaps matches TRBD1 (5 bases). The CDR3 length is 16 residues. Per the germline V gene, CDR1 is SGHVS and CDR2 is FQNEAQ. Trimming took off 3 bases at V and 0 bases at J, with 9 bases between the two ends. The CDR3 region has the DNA TGTGCCAGCAGCTTTCAGACAGCCTCCTATAATTCACCCCTCCACTTT. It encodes CASSFQTASYNSPLHF.

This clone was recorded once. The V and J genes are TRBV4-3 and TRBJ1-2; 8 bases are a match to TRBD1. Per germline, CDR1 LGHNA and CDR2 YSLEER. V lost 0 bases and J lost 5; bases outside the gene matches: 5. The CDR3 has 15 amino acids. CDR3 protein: CASSQDAGTGYGYTF. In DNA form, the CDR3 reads TGCGCCAGCAGCCAAGATGCGGGGACAGGTTATGGCTACACCTTC.

The CDR3 sequence is CASSSKLAGGQFF. In DNA form, the CDR3 reads TGTGCCAGCAGCTCAAAACTAGCGGGAGGACAGTTCTTC. The J gene is TRBJ2-1, the V gene TRBV7-3; TRBD2 matches at 12 bases. V shed 4 bases, J shed 13 bases, and the junction held 5 bases outside the gene matches. CDR1 is SGHTA and CDR2 is FQGTGA in the germline V gene. This CDR3 contains 13 residues.

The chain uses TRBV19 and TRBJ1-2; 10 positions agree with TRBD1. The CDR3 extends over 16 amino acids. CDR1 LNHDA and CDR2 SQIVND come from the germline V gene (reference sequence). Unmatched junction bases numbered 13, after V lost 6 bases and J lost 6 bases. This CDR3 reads CASRPGQGLSLDGYTF. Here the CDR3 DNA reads TGTGCCAGTAGACCGGGACAGGGGTTAAGCTTGGATGGCTACACCTTC.

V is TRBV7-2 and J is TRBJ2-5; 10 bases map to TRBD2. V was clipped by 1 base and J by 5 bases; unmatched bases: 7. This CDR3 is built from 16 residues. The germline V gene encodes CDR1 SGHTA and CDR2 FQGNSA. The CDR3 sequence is CASSLEIAGGVETQYF. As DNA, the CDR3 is TGTGCCAGCAGCTTAGAAATAGCGGGAGGTGTGGAGACCCAGTACTTC.

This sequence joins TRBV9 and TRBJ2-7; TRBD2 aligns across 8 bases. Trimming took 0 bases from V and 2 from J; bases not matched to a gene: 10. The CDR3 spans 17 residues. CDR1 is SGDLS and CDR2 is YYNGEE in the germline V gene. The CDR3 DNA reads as TGTGCCAGCAGCGTAGGAAGGAGGCGGGAGGAAACCTACGAGCAGTACTTC. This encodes CASSVGRRREETYEQYF.

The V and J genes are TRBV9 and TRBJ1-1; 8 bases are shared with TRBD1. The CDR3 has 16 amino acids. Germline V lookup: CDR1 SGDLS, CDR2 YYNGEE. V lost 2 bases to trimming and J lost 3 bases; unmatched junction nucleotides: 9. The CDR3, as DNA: TGTGCCAGCAGCGTTCTCAGGGGGCCCCTCGACACTGAAGCTTTCTTT. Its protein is CASSVLRGPLDTEAFF.

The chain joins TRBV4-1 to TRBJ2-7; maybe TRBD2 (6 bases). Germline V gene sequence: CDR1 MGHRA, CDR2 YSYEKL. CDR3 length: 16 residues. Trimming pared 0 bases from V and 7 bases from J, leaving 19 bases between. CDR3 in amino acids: CASSQDASGLPGEQYF. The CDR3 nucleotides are TGCGCCAGCAGCCAAGATGCCAGCGGGCTCCCCGGGGAGCAGTACTTC.

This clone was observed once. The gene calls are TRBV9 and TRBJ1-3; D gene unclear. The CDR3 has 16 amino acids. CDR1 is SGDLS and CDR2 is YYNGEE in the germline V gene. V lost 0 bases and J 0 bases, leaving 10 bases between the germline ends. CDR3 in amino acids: CASSVEWADSGNTIYF. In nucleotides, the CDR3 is TGTGCCAGCAGCGTAGAGTGGGCCGACTCTGGAAACACCATATATTTT. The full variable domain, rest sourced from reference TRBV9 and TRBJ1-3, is DSGVTQTPKHLITATGQRVTLRCSPRSGDLSVYWYQQSLDQGLQFLIQYYNGEERAKGNILERFSAQQFPDLHSELNLSSLELGDSALYFCASSVEWADSGNTIYFGEGSWLTVV.

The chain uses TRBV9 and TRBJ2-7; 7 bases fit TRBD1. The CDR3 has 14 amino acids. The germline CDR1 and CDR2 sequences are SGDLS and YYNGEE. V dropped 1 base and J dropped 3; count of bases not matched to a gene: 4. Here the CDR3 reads CASSVSGTVYEQYF. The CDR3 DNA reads TGTGCCAGCAGCGTATCCGGGACAGTCTACGAGCAGTACTTC.

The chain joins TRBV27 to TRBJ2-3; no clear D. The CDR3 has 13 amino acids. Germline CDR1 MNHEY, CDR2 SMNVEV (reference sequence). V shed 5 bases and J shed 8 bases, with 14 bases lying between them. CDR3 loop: CASSTRALGTQYF. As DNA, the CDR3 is TGTGCCAGCAGTACCCGAGCGTTGGGTACGCAGTATTTT.

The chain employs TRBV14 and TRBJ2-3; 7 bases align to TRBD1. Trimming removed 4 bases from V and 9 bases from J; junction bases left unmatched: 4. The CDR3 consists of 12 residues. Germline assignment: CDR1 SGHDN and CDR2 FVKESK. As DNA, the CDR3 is TGTGCCAGCAGCCCCGGGACAGTCACGCAGTATTTT. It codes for CASSPGTVTQYF.

CDR3 nucleotide sequence: TGTGCCAGCAGTTACTCGGATGGCAGGGGATTCATGAACACTGAAGCTTTCTTT. Its protein is CASSYSDGRGFMNTEAFF. The chain combines TRBV6-2 or TRBV6-3 with TRBJ1-1, with a tentative D call TRBD1 (6 bases). The V gene lost 0 bases and the J gene lost 0 bases, with 17 bases spanning the gap. Germline values: CDR1 MNHEY, CDR2 SVGEGT. The CDR3 loop spans 18 amino acids.